The 15 T cell receptor beta chains below were found in one sample sequenced in a study of blood T cell repertoires in COVID-19. Libraries were prepared by immunoSEQ multiplex PCR; TCRdb keeps only in-frame clonotypes and omits some of them. The table shows approximately 170,000 clones, with around 89% occurring only once. Sample: peripheral blood. Every receptor here comes from a man aged 55-75 years with acute or convalescent COVID-19.

The genes are TRBV11-2 and TRBJ1-1; TRBD1 matches 11 bases. Per germline, CDR1 SGHAT and CDR2 FQNNGV. V lost 1 base and J lost 4; bases outside the gene matches: 5. This CDR3 is built from 16 residues. The CDR3 DNA is TGTGCCAGCAGCTTAGGTCATGGGACAGGGGGCACTGAAGCTTTCTTT. This encodes CASSLGHGTGGTEAFF.

The chain links TRBV2 to TRBJ2-7, with 9 bases matching TRBD1. V was pared by 7 bases and J by 2 bases, with 9 bases of the junction left unmatched. The length of the CDR3 is 15 residues. CDR1 is SNHLY, CDR2 FYNNEI, per germline. CDR3 bases: TGTGCCAGCAAGATTGGGGGACAGGGTACCTACGAGCAGTACGTC. This codes for CASKIGGQGTYEQYV.

V and J are TRBV27 and TRBJ1-6, with D perhaps TRBD1 (6 bases). The CDR3 sequence is 16 residues long. Between the trimmed V and J ends, which lost 2 bases and 4 bases, there was a span of 12 bases. Germline loops: CDR1 MNHEY, CDR2 SMNVEV (reference sequence). CDR3 sequence: CASSLQGRVYNSPLHF. In nucleotides, the CDR3 is TGTGCCAGCAGTTTACAGGGGAGAGTGTATAATTCACCCCTCCACTTT.

The genes are TRBV2 and TRBJ1-2, with D tentatively TRBD1 (5 bases). Germline V gene data show CDR1 as SNHLY and CDR2 as FYNNEI. The CDR3 sequence is 15 residues long. V lost 2 bases and J 3 bases, leaving 13 bases between the germline ends. This CDR3 reads CASSEWGLTDYGYTF. DNA of the CDR3: TGTGCCAGCAGTGAATGGGGCCTTACAGACTATGGCTACACCTTC.

This clone was counted a few times. This sequence joins TRBV28 and TRBJ1-2, with D maybe TRBD1 (5 bases). Germline V gene lookup returns CDR1 MDHEN and CDR2 SYDVKM. This CDR3 is built from 14 residues. V dropped 4 bases and J dropped 3 bases, with 12 bases sitting between them. The CDR3 DNA sequence: TGTGCCAGCAGTTCTGGTCCAGGGCACTATGGCTACACCTTC. It yields the protein CASSSGPGHYGYTF.

This sequence joins TRBV5-5 and TRBJ1-4; perhaps TRBD1 as D (6 bases). CDR1 SGHKS and CDR2 YYEKEE come from the germline V gene (reference sequence). The CDR3 runs 14 residues. Between the trimmed V and J ends, which lost 0 bases and 8 bases, there was a span of 11 bases. The CDR3 sequence is CASSLGGQGEKLFF. The CDR3 DNA is TGTGCCAGCAGCTTGGGGGGACAAGGAGAAAAACTGTTTTTT.

The J gene is TRBJ2-5, the V gene TRBV13, with 10 positions matching TRBD2. Germline CDR1 reads PRHDT; CDR2 reads FYEKMQ (reference sequence). V shed 3 bases, J shed 2 bases, and the junction held 6 bases outside the gene matches. CDR3 length equals 16 residues. This CDR3 is CASSFLTSGLQETQYF. The CDR3 bases are TGTGCCAGCAGCTTTCTGACTAGCGGGTTACAAGAGACCCAGTACTTC.

This clone was detected once. In DNA form, the CDR3 reads TGTGCCAGCAGCGGGGGGGCCACAGATACGCAGTATTTT. It specifies CASSGGATDTQYF. This rearrangement joins TRBV6-4 to TRBJ2-3; 8 bases line up with TRBD2. V trimming: 6 bases; J trimming: 2 bases; junction bases outside the gene matches: 1. The CDR3 spans 13 residues. Germline values: CDR1 MRHNA, CDR2 SNTAGT.

The chain uses TRBV11-2 and TRBJ2-1, with TRBD2 matching 10 bases. The V gene end was trimmed by 5 bases and the J gene end by 5 bases; junction bases not matched to a gene: 9. The CDR3 is 16 amino acids. Germline CDR1 reads SGHAT; CDR2 reads FQNNGV. CDR3 protein: CASSARLAGENNEQFF. CDR3 DNA sequence: TGTGCCAGCAGCGCACGACTAGCGGGCGAAAACAATGAGCAGTTCTTC.

V is TRBV9 and J is TRBJ1-3; 9 nucleotides align to TRBD1. Trimming at V came to 0 bases and at J to 4 bases, leaving 8 bases not matched to a gene. Germline CDR1 and CDR2: SGDLS and YYNGEE. This CDR3 spans 17 amino acids. The CDR3 is CASSVVKGQGRGNTIYF. CDR3 in DNA: TGTGCCAGCAGCGTAGTTAAGGGACAGGGTCGAGGAAACACCATATATTTT.

The chain carries TRBV7-7 and TRBJ2-1; D possibly corresponds to TRBD1 (5 bases). CDR3 length: 17 amino acids. The germline V gene has CDR1 SSHAT and CDR2 FNYEAQ (reference sequence). V was cut by 5 bases and J by 6 bases, with 23 bases left in between. DNA of the CDR3: TGTGCCAGCAGCCCTATTTTGGGTCAGGGAATGGCCAATGAGCAGTTCTTC. Protein: CASSPILGQGMANEQFF.

This rearrangement joins TRBV6-4 to TRBJ2-1, with 15 bases aligning to TRBD2. The germline gives CDR1 MRHNA, CDR2 SNTAGT. This CDR3 is 18 amino acids long. Germline trimming cut 4 bases from V and 1 base from J; bases unmatched to any gene: 5. The CDR3 nucleotides are TGTGCCAGCAGTGTCGGGACTAGCGGGAGGTCTTCCTACAATGAGCAGTTCTTC. This translates into CASSVGTSGRSSYNEQFF.

The chain links TRBV5-5 to TRBJ1-4; tentatively, D is TRBD1 (6 bases). Germline assignment: CDR1 SGHKS and CDR2 YYEKEE (reference sequence). V lost 5 bases and J lost 1, with 21 bases in between. This CDR3 region has 18 residues. The CDR3 region has the DNA TGTGCCAGCAGTCTTCGGCCCGCCATAGGGGGAACTAATGAAAAACTGTTTTTT. The encoded protein is CASSLRPAIGGTNEKLFF.

This chain connects TRBV5-1 to TRBJ1-5; tentative D call: TRBD1 (6 bases). Trimming removed 0 bases from V and 2 bases from J, with 12 bases in between. Per the germline V gene, CDR1 is SGHRS and CDR2 is YFSETQ. CDR3 length equals 16 residues. In DNA, the CDR3 is TGCGCCAGCAGCTTGGGTTCAGGGGCGGGCAATCAGCCCCAGCATTTT. It translates to CASSLGSGAGNQPQHF.

The J gene is TRBJ1-1, the V gene TRBV28; 12 positions match TRBD1. Germline values: CDR1 MDHEN, CDR2 SYDVKM. With V trimmed by 7 bases and J by 1 base, 13 bases remained unmatched. The CDR3 consists of 18 residues. CDR3 amino acids: CASIPPGTGGPTNTEAFF. CDR3 DNA sequence: TGTGCCAGCATCCCACCCGGGACAGGGGGCCCCACGAACACTGAAGCTTTCTTT.